This passage covers 21 T cell receptor beta chains from one sample sequenced in a study of siplizumab effects on memory and regulatory T cells. Profiling relied on immunoSEQ multiplex PCR, and the TCRdb table lists in-frame clones only, not all of them. This repertoire shows roughly 60,000 clones, around 96% found once; its top ten account for around 0.093%. The sequenced sample was naive CD8+ T cells sorted from blood. The origin of the receptors is a human donor in good health.

This clone was recorded once. The V call is TRBV5-6, the J call TRBJ2-3; D unclear. This CDR3 has 12 residues. The V and J ends lost 0 bases and 4 bases respectively, with 3 bases between them. Germline values: CDR1 SGHDT, CDR2 YYEEEE. CDR3 coding DNA: TGTGCCAGCAGCTTGGTTGCAGATACGCAGTATTTT. As protein: CASSLVADTQYF.

The chain combines TRBV10-3 with TRBJ1-1; no clear D. There are 13 residues in the CDR3. Germline V CDR1 and CDR2: ENHRY, SYGVKD. Trimming pared 2 bases from V and 1 base from J, leaving 5 bases between. The CDR3 region is CAISEEKNTEAFF. The CDR3 region has the DNA TGTGCCATCAGTGAGGAAAAGAACACTGAAGCTTTCTTT.

The chain couples TRBV2 to TRBJ2-7, with TRBD1 identical over 9 bases. After removal of 4 bases from V and 2 bases from J, the junction contained 6 bases not matched to a gene. The CDR3 extends over 15 amino acids. Germline CDR1 SNHLY, CDR2 FYNNEI. This chain's CDR3 is CASSVGQGTTYEQYF. The DNA for the CDR3 is TGTGCCAGCAGTGTGGGACAGGGAACCACCTACGAGCAGTACTTC.

This clone occurred once. This chain uses TRBV11-1 with TRBJ2-2; tentatively, D is TRBD2 (5 bases). Trimming stripped 3 bases from V and 7 bases from J, with 12 bases between. The CDR3 consists of 14 residues. The germline V gene has CDR1 SGHAT and CDR2 FQDESV (reference sequence). The CDR3 protein is CASSLTLASGELFF. In DNA form, the CDR3 reads TGTGCCAGCAGCTTGACGCTAGCTAGCGGGGAGCTGTTTTTT. The full variable domain, in which reference TRBV11-1 and TRBJ2-2 provide the parts outside the CDR3, is EAEVAQSPRYKITEKSQAVAFWCDPISGHATLYWYRQILGQGPELLVQFQDESVVDDSQLPKDRFSAERLKGVDSTLKIQPAELGDSAMYLCASSLTLASGELFFGEGSRLTVL.

The chain recombines TRBV19 with TRBJ1-2; the match to TRBD1 covers 7 bases. The J segment lost 5 bases and the V segment lost 3 bases, leaving 12 bases of the junction unmatched. Germline V gene data show CDR1 as LNHDA and CDR2 as SQIVND (reference sequence). The CDR3 is 16 residues long. CDR3 loop: CASSIPDGRTGYGYTF. In nucleotides, the CDR3 is TGTGCCAGTAGTATCCCTGATGGCCGGACAGGATATGGCTACACCTTC.

This chain uses TRBV7-9 with TRBJ2-5, with a tentative D call TRBD1 (6 bases). Germline CDR1 reads SEHNR; CDR2 reads FQNEAQ (reference sequence). The CDR3 loop spans 15 amino acids. Deletions cut 5 bases from V and 9 bases from J, with 22 bases between. Here the CDR3 reads CASSTISGAPPPQYF. The CDR3 coding sequence is TGTGCCAGCAGCACTATCTCAGGGGCCCCCCCTCCCCAGTACTTC.

This clone was detected only once. The chain couples TRBV9 to TRBJ2-7, with 7 bases matching TRBD1. CDR3 size: 12 residues. Germline V gene lookup returns CDR1 SGDLS and CDR2 YYNGEE. After removal of 3 bases from V and 5 bases from J, the junction contained 2 bases not matched to a gene. This CDR3 reads CASSEGGHEQYF. As DNA, the CDR3 is TGTGCCAGCAGCGAAGGGGGCCACGAGCAGTACTTC.

The genes are TRBV27 and TRBJ2-7, with D perhaps TRBD1 (5 bases). The CDR3 sequence is 13 residues long. V was shortened by 2 bases and J by 3 bases, with 8 bases between the two germline ends. Per the germline V gene, CDR1 is MNHEY and CDR2 is SMNVEV (reference sequence). Here the CDR3 DNA reads TGTGCCAGCAGTTTAGGGGCCCTCTACGAGCAGTACTTC. Its translation: CASSLGALYEQYF.

This clone has a single count. The gene calls are TRBV19 and TRBJ2-3; D may match TRBD1 or TRBD2 (6 bases each). This CDR3 is built from 15 residues. V lost 2 bases to trimming and J lost 4 bases, with 13 bases between them. Looked up from germline, CDR1 is LNHDA and CDR2 is SQIVND (reference sequence). The CDR3 DNA sequence: TGTGCCAGTAGTATACTGGGGGGCTCTTCAGATACGCAGTATTTT. Amino acids: CASSILGGSSDTQYF.

This chain connects TRBV5-4 to TRBJ1-1; tentatively, D is TRBD1 (5 bases). Germline V gene data show CDR1 as SGHNT and CDR2 as YYREEE (reference sequence). The CDR3 is 14 amino acids. Trimming shortened V by 0 bases and J by 10 bases, and 16 bases separated the two germline ends. The CDR3 DNA reads TGTGCCAGCAGCTTGGGTGGAGGGGCCCCAGGAGCTTTCTTT. Encoded protein: CASSLGGGAPGAFF.

Comment on this clone: At one of its ends the junction is not consistent with the germline gene, which may arise from a read error. The rearrangement links TRBV13 to TRBJ2-1, with D perhaps being TRBD1 or TRBD2 (5 bases each). The V gene's germline CDR1 is PRHDT and CDR2 FYEKMQ (reference sequence). The CDR3 spans 14 residues. The CDR3 region is CASSSRDGGREQFF. CDR3 DNA sequence: TGTGCTAGCAGCTCCCGGGACGGCGGCCGGGAGCAGTTCTTC.

The chain links TRBV5-1 to TRBJ2-3, with 9 bases matching TRBD2. This CDR3 contains 15 residues. Germline CDR1 is SGHRS and CDR2 is YFSETQ. After removal of 1 base from V and 4 bases from J, the junction contained 4 bases not matched to a gene. The CDR3 here is CASSLPSGDSDTQYF. The CDR3 DNA reads TGCGCCAGCAGCTTGCCTAGCGGGGACTCAGATACGCAGTATTTT.

The V call is TRBV7-9, the J call TRBJ2-7; no clear D. The CDR3 contains 13 residues. CDR1 is SEHNR, CDR2 FQNEAQ, per germline (reference sequence). Deletions cut 5 bases from V and 1 base from J, with 9 bases between. The CDR3 region has the DNA TGTGCCAGCAGCCTTGACCCTTCCTACGAGCAGTACTTC. It encodes CASSLDPSYEQYF.

The V and J genes are TRBV4-2 and TRBJ1-5, with TRBD1 matching over 7 bases. Trimming took 4 bases from V and 7 from J; bases not matched to a gene: 7. The CDR3 contains 14 residues. Germline CDR1 reads LGHNA; CDR2 reads YNFKEQ. The CDR3 DNA sequence: TGTGCCAGCAGCCGAACAGGGGTGGGCCAGCCCCAGCATTTT. It specifies CASSRTGVGQPQHF.

This clone is a singleton in its sample. The rearrangement links TRBV11-2 to TRBJ1-4; TRBD1 matches 9 bases. This CDR3 comprises 15 residues. The germline V gene encodes CDR1 SGHAT and CDR2 FQNNGV. Germline trimming cut 7 bases from V and 8 bases from J; bases unmatched to any gene: 11. The CDR3 loop is CASTDWRDRVEKLFF. The CDR3 DNA sequence: TGTGCCAGCACCGATTGGCGGGACAGGGTCGAAAAACTGTTTTTT.

In DNA form, the CDR3 reads TGTGCCAGCAGCTTGGAGGGCAGGGTCGCTTTCTTT. Its protein is CASSLEGRVAFF. The chain employs TRBV5-4 and TRBJ1-1, with D perhaps matching TRBD1 (5 bases). CDR1 and CDR2 from the germline V gene are SGHNT and YYREEE (reference sequence). This CDR3 comprises 12 residues. V was cut by 0 bases and J by 11 bases, with 11 bases left in between. The complete variable domain, with remaining parts taken from reference TRBV5-4 and TRBJ1-1, reads ETGVTQSPTHLIKTRGQQVTLRCSSQSGHNTVSWYQQALGQGPQFIFQYYREEENGRGNFPPRFSGLQFPNYSSELNVNALELDDSALYLCASSLEGRVAFFGQGTRLTVV.

The V call is TRBV5-5, the J call TRBJ2-1, with a possible D match to TRBD2 (5 bases). Per the germline V gene, CDR1 is SGHKS and CDR2 is YYEKEE (reference sequence). The germline V and J ends were trimmed by 3 bases and 0 bases, with 10 bases remaining between them. This CDR3 is 15 amino acids long. The CDR3 spells CASSSGESSYNEQFF. Here the CDR3 DNA reads TGTGCCAGCAGCTCCGGGGAAAGCTCCTACAATGAGCAGTTCTTC.

The chain combines TRBV4-3 with TRBJ2-2; D not certain. Germline V gives CDR1 LGHNA, CDR2 YSLEER. The CDR3 spans 15 residues. Trimming removed 0 bases from V and 0 bases from J, with 5 bases in between. The CDR3 nucleotides read TGCGCCAGCAGCCAAGAGGTGGCGAACACCGGGGAGCTGTTTTTT. It specifies CASSQEVANTGELFF.

V usage is TRBV27 and J usage is TRBJ2-1; unclear D gene. The CDR3 consists of 14 residues. In germline, CDR1 is MNHEY, CDR2 SMNVEV (reference sequence). Trimming left V 2 bases short and J 8 bases short, with 13 bases between. The CDR3, as DNA: TGTGCCAGCAGTTTAGGGCAAGGCACGCATGAGCAGTTCTTC. Encoded protein: CASSLGQGTHEQFF.

J is TRBJ1-1 and V is TRBV9; D is possibly TRBD1 (5 bases). The CDR3 length is 14 residues. V lost 6 bases and J lost 1, with 13 bases in between. The V gene's germline CDR1 is SGDLS and CDR2 YYNGEE. The chain's CDR3 is CASTRGSGNTEAFF. CDR3 coding DNA: TGTGCCAGCACCCGGGGGTCGGGGAACACTGAAGCTTTCTTT.

This clone appeared once. The genes are TRBV7-7 and TRBJ2-5; 9 bases are a match to TRBD1. V shed 5 bases, J shed 3 bases, and the junction held 4 bases outside the gene matches. CDR1 and CDR2 (germline): SSHAT, FNYEAQ (reference sequence). The CDR3 spans 14 residues. In DNA, the CDR3 is TGTGCCAGCAGCACGGGACAGGGCAAAGAGACCCAGTACTTC. This codes for CASSTGQGKETQYF.